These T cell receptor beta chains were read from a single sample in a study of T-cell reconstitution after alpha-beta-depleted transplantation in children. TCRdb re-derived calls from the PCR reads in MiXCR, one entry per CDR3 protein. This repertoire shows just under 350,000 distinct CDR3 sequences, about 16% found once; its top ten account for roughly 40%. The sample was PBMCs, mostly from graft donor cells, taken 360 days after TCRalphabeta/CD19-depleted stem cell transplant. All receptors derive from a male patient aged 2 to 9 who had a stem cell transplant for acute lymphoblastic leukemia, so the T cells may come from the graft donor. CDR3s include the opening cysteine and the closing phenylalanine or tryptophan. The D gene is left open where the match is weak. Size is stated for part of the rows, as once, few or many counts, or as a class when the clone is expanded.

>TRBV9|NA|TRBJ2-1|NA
CASSVASAWGRVTYNEQFF
TGTGCCAGCAGCGTAGCCTCTGCCTGGGGCAGGGTGACCTACAATGAGCAGTTCTTC
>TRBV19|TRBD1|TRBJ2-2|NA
CASSGTGATGELFF
TGTGCCAGTAGCGGGACAGGGGCCACCGGGGAGCTGTTTTTT
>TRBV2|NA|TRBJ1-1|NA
CASSVMVGTEAFF
TGTGCCAGCAGTGTCATGGTTGGTACTGAAGCTTTCTTT
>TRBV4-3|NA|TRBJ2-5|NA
CASSQSRRGTQYF
TGCGCCAGCAGCCAATCACGCCGGGGGACCCAGTACTTC
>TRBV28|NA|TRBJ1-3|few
CASSPARGLSGNTIYF
TGTGCCAGCAGTCCAGCCCGGGGTCTCTCTGGAAACACCATATATTTT
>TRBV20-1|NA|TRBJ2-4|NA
CSASFAAKAKNIQYF
TGCAGTGCTAGTTTTGCGGCAAAAGCCAAAAACATTCAGTACTTC
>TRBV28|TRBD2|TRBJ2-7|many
CASSSLSGSSYEQYF
TGTGCCAGCAGTTCCCTTAGCGGGAGCTCCTACGAGCAGTACTTC
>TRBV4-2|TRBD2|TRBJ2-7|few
CASSQRGGWTSGRSEQYF
TGTGCCAGCAGCCAACGGGGTGGTTGGACTAGCGGGAGAAGCGAGCAGTACTTC
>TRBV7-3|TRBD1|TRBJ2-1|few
CASRNRGRTYNEQFF
TGTGCCAGCAGGAACAGGGGGCGGACCTACAATGAGCAGTTCTTC
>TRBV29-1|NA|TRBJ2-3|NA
CSAEGLGGGSTDTQYF
TGCAGCGCCGAAGGCTTGGGTGGAGGGAGCACAGATACGCAGTATTTT
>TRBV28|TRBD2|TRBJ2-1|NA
CASSLLATSGRREQFF
TGTGCCAGCAGTTTACTCGCGACTAGCGGGAGACGGGAGCAGTTCTTC
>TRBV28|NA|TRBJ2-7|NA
CASSLNAAGYTYEQYF
TGTGCCAGCAGTTTAAACGCGGCAGGGTATACCTACGAGCAGTACTTC
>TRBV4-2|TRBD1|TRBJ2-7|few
CASSQDFGTGYYEQYF
TGTGCCAGCAGCCAAGATTTTGGGACAGGGTACTACGAGCAGTACTTC
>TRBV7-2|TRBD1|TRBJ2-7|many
CASSSRDRTYEQYF
TGTGCCAGCAGCTCTCGGGACAGGACGTACGAGCAGTACTTC
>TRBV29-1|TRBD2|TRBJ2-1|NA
CSGEGSRDGTYNEQFF
TGCAGCGGGGAGGGGTCGAGGGATGGGACCTACAATGAGCAGTTCTTC
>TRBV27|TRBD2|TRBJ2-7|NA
CASSFRGRTTYEQYF
TGTGCCAGCAGTTTTCGCGGGAGGACCACCTACGAGCAGTACTTC
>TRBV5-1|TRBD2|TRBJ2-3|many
CASSVGLAGAPPTDTQYF
TGCGCCAGCAGCGTGGGACTAGCGGGAGCCCCCCCCACAGATACGCAGTATTTT